Below are 13 T cell receptor beta chains sequenced from a single sample in a study of CD4 T cell repertoires in COVID-19. Sequencing used immunoSEQ multiplex PCR; TCRdb keeps in-frame clones, though not all of them. The sample consists of about 75,000 clones, 83% of them appearing once. The input for sequencing was CD4+ T cells from peripheral blood, taken after recovery from COVID-19. Source of these receptors: a human donor who had COVID-19.

This clone was seen only a few times. The chain couples TRBV7-9 to TRBJ1-3; D remains unclear. Between the trimmed V and J ends, which lost 5 bases and 1 base, there was a span of 12 bases. This CDR3 is built from 15 residues. Germline V gene sequence: CDR1 SEHNR, CDR2 FQNEAQ (reference sequence). CDR3 region: CASSPRTASGNTIYF. The DNA of the CDR3 is TGTGCCAGCAGCCCCCGGACCGCATCTGGAAACACCATATATTTT. Complete variable domain (other parts from reference TRBV7-9 and TRBJ1-3): DTGVSQNPRHKITKRGQNVTFRCDPISEHNRLYWYRQTLGQGPEFLTYFQNEAQLEKSRLLSDRFSAERPKGSFSTLEIQRTEQGDSAMYLCASSPRTASGNTIYFGEGSWLTVV.

This clone came up a few times. The V and J genes are TRBV19 and TRBJ1-1, with D unclear. Germline V gene data show CDR1 as LNHDA and CDR2 as SQIVND (reference sequence). The CDR3 is made up of 11 amino acids. V lost 1 base and J 8 bases, leaving 5 bases between the germline ends. The CDR3: CASSIVTEAFF. The CDR3 coding sequence is TGTGCCAGTAGTATAGTCACGGAAGCTTTCTTT.

The chain carries TRBV5-1 and TRBJ2-3, with D possibly matching TRBD1 (6 bases). V lost 6 bases, J lost 0 bases, and 17 bases lay in between. The germline gives CDR1 SGHRS, CDR2 YFSETQ. The CDR3 sequence is 16 residues long. CDR3 nucleotide sequence: TGCGCCAGCAAAGACCAGGACAGATCTAGCACAGATACGCAGTATTTT. This gives the protein CASKDQDRSSTDTQYF.

CDR3 in DNA: TGTGCCAGCAGCGAGATCAGCGGAGTCCAAGAGACCCAGTACTTC. Encoded protein: CASSEISGVQETQYF. The rearrangement links TRBV4-2 to TRBJ2-5; weak D call: TRBD2 (5 bases). This CDR3 contains 15 residues. V was pared by 5 bases and J by 1 base, with 14 bases between. The germline gives CDR1 LGHNA, CDR2 YNFKEQ.

This clone has more than one count but fewer than ten. The V and J genes are TRBV6-5 and TRBJ1-5; D not resolved. CDR1 is MNHEY, CDR2 SVGAGI, per germline. V was cut by 6 bases and J by 5 bases, with 11 bases left in between. This CDR3 comprises 13 residues. The DNA for the CDR3 is TGTGCCAGCAGCCTACGTAGGGATCAGCCCCAGCATTTT. Its protein product is CASSLRRDQPQHF.

V usage is TRBV10-3 and J usage is TRBJ2-2; D not certain. CDR3 length equals 14 residues. The germline gives CDR1 ENHRY, CDR2 SYGVKD. V gave up 2 bases and J gave up 0 bases, with 4 bases separating them. DNA of the CDR3: TGTGCCATCAGTGAGGCGGCGAACACCGGGGAGCTGTTTTTT. It is translated as CAISEAANTGELFF.

The chain has TRBV11-2 and TRBJ1-2; D possibly corresponds to TRBD1 (5 bases). Deletions cut 4 bases from V and 3 bases from J, with 12 bases between. Germline V CDR1 and CDR2: SGHAT, FQNNGV. The CDR3 has 14 residues. The DNA of the CDR3 is TGTGCCAGCAGCTCCGAACAGGACTACTATGGCTACACCTTC. This encodes CASSSEQDYYGYTF.

This clone was detected a few times. The V and J genes are TRBV7-6 and TRBJ1-6; 9 nucleotides agree with TRBD1. Unmatched junction bases numbered 8, after V lost 5 bases and J lost 9 bases. The CDR3 runs 15 residues. Germline assignment: CDR1 SGHVS and CDR2 FNYEAQ. DNA for the CDR3: TGTGCCAGCAGCCGGACAGGGGAACTTGGTTCACCCCTCCACTTT. This translates into CASSRTGELGSPLHF.

This clone occurred a few times. This chain links TRBV19 with TRBJ1-1, with TRBD1 matching over 10 bases. The CDR3 length is 14 residues. Germline V gene lookup returns CDR1 LNHDA and CDR2 SQIVND (reference sequence). The V segment lost 4 bases and the J segment 8 bases; nucleotides outside the gene matches: 7. The CDR3 region has the DNA TGTGCCAGTAGTACCCCGGGACAGGGGACCGAAGCTTTCTTT. Translated, it gives CASSTPGQGTEAFF.

The V and J genes are TRBV6-1 and TRBJ1-5, with D hard to call. Germline CDR1 MNHNS, CDR2 SASEGT. This CDR3 is 15 amino acids long. The V gene lost 2 bases and the J gene lost 3 bases, with 11 bases spanning the gap. The CDR3 here is CASSERERINQPQHF. As DNA, the CDR3 is TGTGCCAGCAGTGAACGGGAACGGATCAATCAGCCCCAGCATTTT.

This clone was found once. This chain uses TRBV18 with TRBJ1-3; 7 nucleotides line up with TRBD1. CDR1 and CDR2 from the germline V gene are KGHSH and LQKENI. CDR3 length: 15 residues. V dropped 0 bases and J dropped 3; count of bases not matched to a gene: 2. The CDR3 DNA sequence: TGTGCCAGCTCACCACCGACAGGGCTTGGAAACACCATATATTTT. Residues: CASSPPTGLGNTIYF.

This clone was recorded a few times. The chain uses TRBV10-3 and TRBJ1-5; D perhaps matches TRBD1 (5 bases). V was trimmed by 4 bases and J by 5 bases, leaving 12 bases between them. This CDR3 has 14 residues. Germline V gene sequence: CDR1 ENHRY, CDR2 SYGVKD. The CDR3 DNA reads TGTGCCATCAGTGGACAGTTCGCTGATCAGCCCCAGCATTTT. This gives the protein CAISGQFADQPQHF.

The CDR3 region has the DNA TGTGCCAGCTCACCAGAACTTCGAGGGGGGGACTATGGCTACACCTTC. Its protein product is CASSPELRGGDYGYTF. The V gene is TRBV18, the J gene TRBJ1-2, with D perhaps TRBD1 (6 bases). The CDR3 sequence is 16 residues long. Germline loops: CDR1 KGHSH, CDR2 LQKENI. Trimming shortened V by 2 bases and J by 3 bases, and 16 bases separated the two germline ends.